This T cell receptor beta chain was sequenced in a study of cytomegalovirus exposure and HLA in healthy donors. As regards this clone: Its antigen is not identified.

PCR used 60 Vbeta primers and 13 Jbeta primers. This table comes from immunoSEQ multiplex PCR, and its TCRdb copy is limited to in-frame clones, with some not included. The table includes 55,000 or so clones, around 70% detected once. Germline CDR1 reads MDHEN; CDR2 reads SYDVKM. This CDR3 is built from 15 residues. The V segment lost 3 bases and the J segment 1 base; nucleotides outside the gene matches: 3. General study points: A few chains linked to CMV were shown in vitro to be specific for CMV antigens. Only CMV serostatus was available as immune exposure information.

Specimen: PBMCs. This TCR derives from a man younger than 35 in good health and CMV-seronegative. The chain carries TRBV28 and TRBJ1-5, with 7 bases identical to TRBD1. The chain's CDR3 is CASSLRQGSNQPQHF. CDR3 DNA sequence: TGTGCCAGCAGTTTGAGACAGGGCAGCAATCAGCCCCAGCATTTT.